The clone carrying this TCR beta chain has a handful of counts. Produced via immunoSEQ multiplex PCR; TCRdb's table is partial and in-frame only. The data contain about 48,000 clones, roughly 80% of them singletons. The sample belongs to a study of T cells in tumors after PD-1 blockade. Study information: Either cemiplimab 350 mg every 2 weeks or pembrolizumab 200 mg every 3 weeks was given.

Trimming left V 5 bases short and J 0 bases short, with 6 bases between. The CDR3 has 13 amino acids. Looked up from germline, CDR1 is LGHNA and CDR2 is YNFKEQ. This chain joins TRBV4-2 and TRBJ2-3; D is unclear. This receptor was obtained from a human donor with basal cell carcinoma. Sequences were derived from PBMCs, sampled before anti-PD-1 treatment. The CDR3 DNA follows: TGTGCCAGCAGCAAACATAGCACAGATACGCAGTATTTT. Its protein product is CASSKHSTDTQYF.